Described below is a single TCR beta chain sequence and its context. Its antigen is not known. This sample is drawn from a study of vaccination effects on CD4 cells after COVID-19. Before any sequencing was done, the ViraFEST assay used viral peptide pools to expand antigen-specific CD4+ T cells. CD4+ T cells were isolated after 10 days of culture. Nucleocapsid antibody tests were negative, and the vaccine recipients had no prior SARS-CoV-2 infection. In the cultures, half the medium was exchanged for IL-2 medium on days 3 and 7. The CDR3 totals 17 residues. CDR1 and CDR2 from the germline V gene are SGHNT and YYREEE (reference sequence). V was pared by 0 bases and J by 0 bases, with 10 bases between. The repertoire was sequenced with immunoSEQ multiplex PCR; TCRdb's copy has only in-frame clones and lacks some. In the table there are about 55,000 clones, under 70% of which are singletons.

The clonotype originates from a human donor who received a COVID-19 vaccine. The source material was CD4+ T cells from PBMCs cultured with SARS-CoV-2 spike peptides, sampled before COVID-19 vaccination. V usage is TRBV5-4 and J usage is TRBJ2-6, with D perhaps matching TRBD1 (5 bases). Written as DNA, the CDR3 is TGTGCCAGCAGCTTGGGGCCAGGGAACTCTGGGGCCAACGTCCTGACTTTC. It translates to CASSLGPGNSGANVLTF.